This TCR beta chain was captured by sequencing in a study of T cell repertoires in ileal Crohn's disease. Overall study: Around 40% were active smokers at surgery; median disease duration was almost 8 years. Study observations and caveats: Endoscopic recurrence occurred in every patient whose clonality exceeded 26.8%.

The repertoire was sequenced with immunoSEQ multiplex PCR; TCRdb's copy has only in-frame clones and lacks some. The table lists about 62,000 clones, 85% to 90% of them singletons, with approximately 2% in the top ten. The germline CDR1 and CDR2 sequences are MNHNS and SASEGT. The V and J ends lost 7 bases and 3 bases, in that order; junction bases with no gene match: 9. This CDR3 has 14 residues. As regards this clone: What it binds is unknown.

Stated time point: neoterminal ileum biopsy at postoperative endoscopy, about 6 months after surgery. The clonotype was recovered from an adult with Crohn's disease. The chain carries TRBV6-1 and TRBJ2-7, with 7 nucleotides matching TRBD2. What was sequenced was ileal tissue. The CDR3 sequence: CASKAGSPNYEQYV. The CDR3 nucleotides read TGTGCCAGCAAAGCGGGGAGTCCGAACTACGAGCAGTACGTC.